Listed below are T cell receptor beta chains from one sample, sequenced in a study of cytomegalovirus exposure and HLA in healthy donors. Only in-frame clones appear in the TCRdb table, and some are missing; sequencing was by immunoSEQ multiplex PCR. Here the sample spans fewer than 120,000 clones, 65% to 80% being singletons. Source material: PBMCs. The receptors originated from a man younger than 40 in good health and CMV-seropositive. Both conserved end residues are part of each CDR3. Fields, in order: J gene, clone size, D gene, V gene, CDR3 protein, CDR3 DNA. The D gene is left open where the match is weak. The size entry is marked missing in some rows and otherwise reads once, few, many or a size class.

J: TRBJ1-1
size: .
D: TRBD1
V: TRBV19
CDR3: CASSTGDSRNTEAFF
DNA: TGTGCCAGTAGTACCGGGGACAGCAGAAACACTGAAGCTTTCTTT

J: TRBJ1-1
size: .
D: .
V: TRBV11-3
CDR3: CASSQSRLEEGAFF
DNA: TGTGCCAGCAGCCAATCACGTCTGGAGGAGGGGGCTTTCTTT

J: TRBJ1-4
size: .
D: .
V: TRBV12-5
CDR3: CASGPSGYNEKLFF
DNA: TGTGCTAGTGGCCCGTCGGGGTATAATGAAAAACTGTTTTTT

J: TRBJ2-7
size: .
D: TRBD2
V: TRBV6-5
CDR3: CASRGGGTYEQYF
DNA: TGTGCCAGTCGGGGCGGGGGGACCTACGAGCAGTACTTC

J: TRBJ2-5
size: few
D: .
V: TRBV7-9
CDR3: CASSPRGSETQYF
DNA: TGTGCCAGCAGTCCCAGGGGTAGCGAGACCCAGTACTTC

J: TRBJ1-1
size: .
D: .
V: TRBV5-6
CDR3: CASTDQMQGWNTEAFF
DNA: TGTGCCAGCACCGACCAAATGCAGGGGTGGAACACTGAAGCTTTCTTT

J: TRBJ1-2
size: .
D: .
V: TRBV7-9
CDR3: CASSGAGGF
DNA: TGTGCCAGCAGCGGGGCCGGGGGCTTC

J: TRBJ1-2
size: few
D: TRBD1
V: TRBV6-6
CDR3: CASSDRGLDGYTF
DNA: TGTGCCAGCAGTGACAGGGGGTTGGATGGCTACACCTTC

J: TRBJ2-3
size: .
D: TRBD1
V: TRBV11-3
CDR3: CASSPGTASTDTQYF
DNA: TGTGCCAGCAGCCCAGGGACAGCTAGCACAGATACGCAGTATTTT

J: TRBJ1-6
size: once
D: TRBD1
V: TRBV7-9
CDR3: CASSLVGGWGQGDNSPLHF
DNA: TGTGCCAGCAGCTTAGTCGGGGGGTGGGGACAGGGCGATAATTCACCCCTCCACTTT

J: TRBJ1-2
size: .
D: .
V: TRBV11-2
CDR3: CASSLNREGGYTF
DNA: TGTGCCAGCAGCTTAAACAGGGAGGGTGGCTACACCTTC

J: TRBJ2-7
size: .
D: TRBD2
V: TRBV2
CDR3: CASSDGGGGYEQYF
DNA: TGTGCCAGCAGTGATGGCGGGGGAGGCTACGAGCAGTACTTC

J: TRBJ2-3
size: .
D: .
V: TRBV7-2
CDR3: CASSLARRAGARTDTQYF
DNA: TGTGCCAGCAGCTTAGCCCGACGTGCGGGGGCCCGCACAGATACGCAGTATTTT

J: TRBJ1-5
size: .
D: .
V: TRBV7-9
CDR3: CASSLDGNQPQHF
DNA: TGTGCCAGCAGCTTAGACGGGAATCAGCCCCAGCATTTT

J: TRBJ2-1
size: .
D: TRBD1
V: TRBV19
CDR3: CASSILGTATNEQFF
DNA: TGTGCCAGTAGTATATTGGGGACAGCGACGAATGAGCAGTTCTTC

J: TRBJ2-2
size: few
D: TRBD1
V: TRBV10-3
CDR3: CAIREQGGTTGELFF
DNA: TGTGCCATCAGGGAACAGGGGGGCACCACCGGGGAGCTGTTTTTT

J: TRBJ2-1
size: .
D: .
V: TRBV28
CDR3: CASSFRSSYNEQFF
DNA: TGTGCCAGCAGTTTTCGGAGCTCCTACAATGAGCAGTTCTTC

J: TRBJ2-3
size: .
D: .
V: TRBV19
CDR3: CASSPQYPLFVAETSTDTQYF
DNA: TGTGCCAGTAGTCCCCAATACCCCCTCTTCGTAGCGGAGACTAGCACAGATACGCAGTATTTT

J: TRBJ2-3
size: once
D: TRBD1
V: TRBV11-3
CDR3: CASSQQGGGTDTQYF
DNA: TGTGCCAGCAGCCAACAGGGGGGAGGCACAGATACGCAGTATTTT

J: TRBJ2-1
size: .
D: TRBD2
V: TRBV5-1
CDR3: CASSWTGTSGLNEQFF
DNA: TGCGCCAGCAGCTGGACCGGGACTAGCGGGCTTAATGAGCAGTTCTTC

J: TRBJ1-2
size: .
D: .
V: TRBV18
CDR3: CASTISGIYGYTF
DNA: TGTGCCAGCACTATCTCCGGCATATATGGCTACACCTTC

J: TRBJ1-1
size: .
D: .
V: TRBV5-6
CDR3: CASSLGGRMNTEAFF
DNA: TGTGCCAGCAGCTTGGGCGGGCGGATGAACACTGAAGCTTTCTTT

J: TRBJ2-7
size: once
D: .
V: TRBV7-2
CDR3: CASSTIGVNEQYF
DNA: TGTGCCAGCAGTACCATTGGAGTCAACGAGCAGTACTTC

J: TRBJ2-3
size: .
D: .
V: TRBV6-6
CDR3: CASLSGVSDTQYF
DNA: TGTGCCAGCCTCTCGGGGGTGTCAGATACGCAGTATTTT

J: TRBJ2-1
size: .
D: TRBD1
V: TRBV7-2
CDR3: CASSHRGVEGPDEQFF
DNA: TGTGCCAGCAGCCACAGGGGCGTCGAGGGTCCGGATGAGCAGTTCTTC

J: TRBJ2-5
size: .
D: .
V: TRBV27
CDR3: CAGGETQYF
DNA: TGTGCCGGCGGAGAGACCCAGTACTTC

J: TRBJ2-7
size: .
D: TRBD1
V: TRBV6-5
CDR3: CASSPGTVGSYEQYF
DNA: TGTGCCAGCAGCCCGGGGACAGTTGGCTCCTACGAGCAGTACTTC

J: TRBJ2-3
size: .
D: TRBD1
V: TRBV30
CDR3: CAWSVEGQVLDTQYF
DNA: TGTGCCTGGAGTGTAGAGGGACAGGTACTAGATACGCAGTATTTT

J: TRBJ2-5
size: .
D: .
V: TRBV10-2
CDR3: CASSEAEKETQYF
DNA: TGCGCCAGCAGTGAGGCGGAAAAAGAGACCCAGTACTTC

J: TRBJ2-7
size: .
D: TRBD1
V: TRBV5-1
CDR3: CASSLRTGGSGEQYF
DNA: TGCGCCAGCAGCCTACGGACAGGGGGTTCCGGCGAGCAGTACTTC

J: TRBJ2-3
size: .
D: TRBD2
V: TRBV5-1
CDR3: CASSISGGAEGTDTQYF
DNA: TGCGCCAGCAGCATTAGCGGGGGGGCCGAGGGCACAGATACGCAGTATTTT

J: TRBJ2-1
size: .
D: TRBD2
V: TRBV7-3
CDR3: CASSLTRAGGNNEQFF
DNA: TGTGCCAGCAGCTTAACTCGGGCGGGGGGGAACAATGAGCAGTTCTTC

J: TRBJ2-7
size: once
D: .
V: TRBV11-2
CDR3: CASSLSSYEQYF
DNA: TGTGCCAGCAGCCTGAGCTCCTACGAGCAGTACTTC

J: TRBJ2-7
size: few
D: TRBD1
V: TRBV18
CDR3: CASSPQGDRSPEQYF
DNA: TGTGCCAGCTCACCCCAGGGGGACAGGAGCCCTGAGCAGTACTTC

J: TRBJ1-2
size: .
D: .
V: TRBV19
CDR3: CASSVMGQRGYTF
DNA: TGTGCCAGTAGTGTCATGGGGCAACGCGGCTACACCTTC

J: TRBJ1-1
size: .
D: TRBD1
V: TRBV19
CDR3: CASSQTGMNTEAFF
DNA: TGTGCCAGTAGTCAGACAGGGATGAACACTGAAGCTTTCTTT